A selection of T cell receptor beta chains follows, all from one sample in a study of beta chain features in type 1 diabetes. Assay used: immunoSEQ multiplex PCR; TCRdb lists only in-frame clones, some missing. In the table there are some 360,000 clones, 20% of which are singletons. The sample consisted of naive CD4+ T cells from blood. These receptor sequences come from a woman aged 18-30 years in good health. Each CDR3 is given with its conserved first and last residue. The order of the fields is J gene, clone size, D gene, V gene, CDR3 protein, CDR3 DNA. The D gene is left open where the match is weak. Clone size is shown for a subset of rows, as once, few, many or a class of expanded clone.

TRBJ2-7,few,TRBD1,TRBV5-4,CASSPTGVREQYF,TGTGCCAGCAGCCCGACAGGGGTGCGCGAGCAGTACTTC
TRBJ1-1,NA,TRBD1,TRBV6-5,CASSPRDRGTEAFF,TGTGCCAGCAGTCCTCGGGACAGGGGCACTGAAGCTTTCTTT
TRBJ2-3,few,NA,TRBV11-2,CASSPDWLATEADTQYF,TGTGCCAGCAGCCCCGATTGGCTAGCGACGGAAGCAGATACGCAGTATTTT
TRBJ2-3,NA,TRBD2,TRBV19,CASSRSGMSVDTQYF,TGTGCCAGTAGTAGAAGCGGGATGTCGGTAGATACGCAGTATTTT
TRBJ1-2,few,TRBD1,TRBV7-8,CASSLDRGRSYGYTF,TGTGCCAGCAGCCTTGACAGGGGGCGCAGCTATGGCTACACCTTC
TRBJ2-1,NA,TRBD2,TRBV7-9,CASSISGGKPYNEQFF,TGTGCCAGCAGCATCTCGGGGGGGAAACCCTACAATGAGCAGTTCTTC
TRBJ1-1,NA,NA,TRBV11-2,CASSLVQETEAFF,TGTGCCAGCAGCTTAGTACAGGAGACTGAAGCTTTCTTT
TRBJ2-1,NA,NA,TRBV11-2,CASSPLQGSGNEQFF,TGTGCCAGCAGCCCCTTACAGGGATCGGGCAATGAGCAGTTCTTC
TRBJ2-5,NA,NA,TRBV7-2,CASSLRARGRETQYF,TGTGCCAGCAGCTTACGGGCCCGGGGTAGGGAGACCCAGTACTTC
TRBJ1-5,few,NA,TRBV6-6,CASSSTEGQPQHF,TGTGCCAGCAGTTCGACAGAAGGTCAGCCCCAGCATTTT
TRBJ2-2,NA,NA,TRBV19,CASSFQNTGELFF,TGTGCCAGTAGTTTCCAGAACACCGGGGAGCTGTTTTTT